These T cell receptor beta chains were read from a single sample in a study of T cell responses to AZD1222 COVID-19 vaccine. Clones were sequenced by immunoSEQ multiplex PCR, and TCRdb holds only the in-frame ones, with some missing. This table holds approximately 120,000 clones, roughly 87% found once. This material consisted of peripheral blood, taken on day 0 of AZD1222 vaccination. Receptors originate from an adult in good health. Each CDR3 is given with its conserved first and last residue.

j_gene,v_gene,CDR3aa
TRBJ1-4,TRBV28,CASSGRATNEKLFF
TRBJ1-2,TRBV7-2,CASSPGQGETYGYTF
TRBJ2-1,TRBV7-2,CASILVHPYNEQFF
TRBJ1-2,TRBV2,CASSYLRTGGRYGYTF
TRBJ1-2,TRBV6-2/TRBV6-3,CASSSPTRANYGYTF
TRBJ2-7,TRBV18,CASSPPRSPYEQYF
TRBJ1-5,TRBV4-3,CASSQDIDQPQHF
TRBJ1-2,TRBV7-2,CASSLDQGRYTF
TRBJ2-5,TRBV30,CAWGAGRTQETQYF
TRBJ1-2,TRBV19,CASSESTNYGYTF
TRBJ1-1,TRBV6-5,CASSWGGWNTEAFF
TRBJ2-2,TRBV20-1,CSASQSGNTGELFF
TRBJ1-1,TRBV13,CASSQSNTEAFF
TRBJ2-5,TRBV19,CASSITGVRETQYF
TRBJ2-7,TRBV5-6,CASRQTGSYEQYF
TRBJ2-3,TRBV25-1,CASSEYGASTDTQYF
TRBJ2-1,TRBV11-2,CASSLGLAGRDFGNEQFF
TRBJ1-1,TRBV19,CASSRDRPLGDTEAFF
TRBJ1-6,TRBV2,CASREGARSPLHF
TRBJ2-1,TRBV2,CATGTRGGHNNEQFF
TRBJ2-7,TRBV2,CASRPGDRGPYEQYF
TRBJ2-1,TRBV7-2,CASSFSAGSYNEQFF
TRBJ2-1,TRBV14,CASSQGAAGNEQFF
TRBJ1-1,TRBV30,CAWSVGGHTEAFF
TRBJ1-5,TRBV27,CARFRGLPQHF
TRBJ2-6,TRBV14,CASSQQGALSGANVLTF
TRBJ1-2,TRBV24-1,CATSDPRTSGYGYTF
TRBJ2-7,TRBV11-3,CASSKGRGGEQYF
TRBJ2-2,TRBV4-1,CASSEGQRVGTGELFF
TRBJ2-1,TRBV10-1,CASSGGGSSYNEQFF
TRBJ1-1,TRBV5-5,CASSFRTDEAFF
TRBJ1-2,TRBV5-6,CASSPGQHNYGYTF
TRBJ1-1,TRBV6-2/TRBV6-3,CASSSEGVNTEAFF
TRBJ2-1,TRBV19,CASSVTGLEYNEQFF
TRBJ2-3,TRBV27,CASSLSESDTQYF
TRBJ1-3,TRBV24-1,CATSASGSGNTIYF
TRBJ2-5,TRBV19,CASSPGTGVPKTQYF
TRBJ1-6,TRBV9,CASSASQVTVSPLHF
TRBJ2-5,TRBV28,CASSLGGGLLKTQYF
TRBJ2-3,TRBV5-4,CASSLIGGGPGDTQYF
TRBJ2-1,TRBV7-2,CASSPNPRGLYNEQFF
TRBJ1-2,TRBV9,CASRTANYGYTF
TRBJ2-7,TRBV4-2,CASSQVGRVSGYEQYF
TRBJ2-3,TRBV2,CASRDSGGSGDTQYF
TRBJ1-1,TRBV7-5,CARSLRGGADTEAFF
TRBJ1-1,TRBV11-2,CASSLDPSGMTEAFF
TRBJ2-6,TRBV5-1,CASSLAGTRSLVLTF
TRBJ2-1,TRBV2,CASSHERASYNEQFF